Described below is a single T cell receptor beta chain sequence and its context. PCR was performed a second time for about 6 to 11 cycles using a sample-barcoded 5' primer and a J-beta primer mix. TCRdb recomputed calls from the 5' RACE reads with MiXCR, one row per CDR3 protein. This sample has approximately 800,000 distinct CDR3 sequences, with roughly 50% found just once. The data belong to a study of blood T cells in healthy people across ages. V was clipped by 4 bases and J by 4 bases; unmatched bases: 6. Germline V gives CDR1 SGHAT, CDR2 FQNNGV. The CDR3 is 16 amino acids. The chain is built from TRBV11-2 and TRBJ2-5; 13 nucleotides agree with TRBD2. The sample was blood. The TCR originated in a man at least 80 years old in good health. Written as DNA, the CDR3 is TGTGCCAGCAGCTCAGGACTAGCGGGAGAGGGAGAGACCCAGTACTTC. Its translation: CASSSGLAGEGETQYF.